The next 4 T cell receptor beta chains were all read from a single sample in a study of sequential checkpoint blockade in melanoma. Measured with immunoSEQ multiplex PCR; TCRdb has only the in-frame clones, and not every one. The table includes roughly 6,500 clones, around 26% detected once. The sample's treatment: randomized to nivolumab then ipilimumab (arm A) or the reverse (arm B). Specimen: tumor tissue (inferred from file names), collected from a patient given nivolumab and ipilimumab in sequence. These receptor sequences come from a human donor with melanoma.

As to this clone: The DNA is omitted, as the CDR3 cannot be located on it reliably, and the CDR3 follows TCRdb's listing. CDR3 loop: CSVGPGQGAKQFF. The chain is built from TRBV29-1 and TRBJ2-1; the table assigns TRBD1, which was not confirmed against the DNA. The germline V gene encodes CDR1 SQVTM and CDR2 ANQGSEA. 13 amino acids form the CDR3, both terminal residues included.

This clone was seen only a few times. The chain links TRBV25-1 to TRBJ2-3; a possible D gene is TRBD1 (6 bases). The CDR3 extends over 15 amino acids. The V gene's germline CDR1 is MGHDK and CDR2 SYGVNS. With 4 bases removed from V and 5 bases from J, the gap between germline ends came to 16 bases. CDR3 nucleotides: TGTGCCAGCAGTGTGGCAGGGGCAGGAAAAGATACGCAGTATTTT. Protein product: CASSVAGAGKDTQYF.

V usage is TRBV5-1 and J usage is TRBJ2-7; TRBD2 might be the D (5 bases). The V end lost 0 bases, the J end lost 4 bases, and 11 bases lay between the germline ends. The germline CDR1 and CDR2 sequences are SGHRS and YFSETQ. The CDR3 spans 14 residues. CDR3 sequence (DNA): TGCGCCAGCAGCTTGGCGGGGAAAGAATACGAGCAGTACTTC. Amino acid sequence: CASSLAGKEYEQYF.

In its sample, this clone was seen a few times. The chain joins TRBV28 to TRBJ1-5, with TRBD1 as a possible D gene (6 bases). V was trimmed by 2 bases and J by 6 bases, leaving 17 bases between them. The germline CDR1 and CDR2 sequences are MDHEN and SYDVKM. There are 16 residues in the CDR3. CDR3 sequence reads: CASSLVGRQGRQPQHF. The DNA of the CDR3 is TGTGCCAGCAGTTTAGTTGGACGCCAGGGGCGTCAGCCCCAGCATTTT.